These 10 T cell receptor beta chains were sequenced from one sample in a study of blood T cell repertoires in COVID-19. The table came from immunoSEQ multiplex PCR; TCRdb's copy has only in-frame clones and leaves some out. The data contain 200,000 or so clones, about four fifths of them singletons. Material for sequencing was PBMCs or T cells enriched from blood (not recorded which). Source of these receptors: a woman aged 45-60 years who had been exposed to COVID-19.

V and J are TRBV11-2 and TRBJ1-3; 9 bases fit TRBD1. The CDR3 has 18 amino acids. CDR1 is SGHAT and CDR2 is FQNNGV in the germline V gene. Trimming took 5 bases from V and 4 from J; bases not matched to a gene: 15. The CDR3 loop is CASSIRDRALSRGNTIYF. The CDR3 DNA reads as TGTGCCAGCAGCATCCGGGACAGGGCCCTTTCTAGGGGAAACACCATATATTTT. The entire variable domain, with the rest obtained from reference TRBV11-2 and TRBJ1-3, is as follows: EAGVAQSPRYKIIEKRQSVAFWCNPISGHATLYWYQQILGQGPKLLIQFQNNGVVDDSQLPKDRFSAERLKGVDSTLKIQPAKLEDSAVYLCASSIRDRALSRGNTIYFGEGSWLTVV.

This chain connects TRBV7-2 to TRBJ1-6; tentative D call: TRBD1 (5 bases). CDR3 length: 14 amino acids. V lost 3 bases to trimming and J lost 12 bases, with 15 bases between them. CDR1 and CDR2 (germline): SGHTA, FQGNSA. The CDR3 reads CASSLGIGGRPLHF. CDR3 in DNA: TGTGCCAGCAGCTTGGGAATCGGGGGTAGACCCCTCCACTTT.

Concerning this clone itself: This same CDR3 is encoded by further DNA sequences in the sample. This sequence joins TRBV5-4 and TRBJ1-1; D is ambiguous. The length of the CDR3 is 13 residues. CDR1 is SGHNT, CDR2 YYREEE, per germline (reference sequence). Trimming removed 0 bases at V and 2 bases at J, with 5 bases between. The CDR3 is CASSLGGNTEAFF. DNA of the CDR3: TGTGCCAGCAGCTTGGGAGGAAACACTGAAGCTTTCTTT. The full variable domain, rest sourced from reference TRBV5-4 and TRBJ1-1, is ETGVTQSPTHLIKTRGQQVTLRCSSQSGHNTVSWYQQALGQGPQFIFQYYREEENGRGNFPPRFSGLQFPNYSSELNVNALELDDSALYLCASSLGGNTEAFFGQGTRLTVV.

The chain has TRBV6-5 and TRBJ1-2, with D perhaps TRBD1 (6 bases). The germline V gene encodes CDR1 MNHEY and CDR2 SVGAGI. The CDR3 sequence is 15 residues long. The V gene lost 6 bases and the J gene lost 0 bases, with 14 bases spanning the gap. Here the CDR3 reads CASSSQGSANYGYTF. The CDR3 region has the DNA TGTGCCAGCAGCTCACAGGGCTCAGCTAACTATGGCTACACCTTC.

This clone was recorded many times. CDR3 protein: CASSAQGSQETQYF. Written as DNA, the CDR3 is TGTGCCAGCTCGGCACAGGGGTCCCAAGAGACCCAGTACTTC. The chain carries TRBV18 and TRBJ2-5; 7 bases fit TRBD1. The CDR3 covers 14 residues. The germline gives CDR1 KGHSH, CDR2 LQKENI. Trimming removed 6 bases from V and 1 base from J; junction bases left unmatched: 5.

The CDR3 loop reads CATCCGQTLGYTF. CDR3 sequence (DNA): TGTGCCACCTGCTGCGGGCAAACTCTGGGCTACACCTTC. V gene TRBV24-1 combines with J gene TRBJ1-2; D call uncertain. In germline, CDR1 is KGHDR, CDR2 SFDVKD. This CDR3 has 13 amino acids. V lost 9 bases and J 8 bases, leaving 18 bases between the germline ends.

This clone appeared a single time. The chain carries TRBV7-8 and TRBJ2-5, with unresolved D. Deletions cut 8 bases from V and 2 bases from J, with 18 bases between. The CDR3 has 15 residues. The germline gives CDR1 SGHVS, CDR2 FQNEAQ. CDR3 nucleotide sequence: TGTGCCAGCCCCCTCCTCGAGCGACTGCAAGAGACCCAGTACTTC. Translated, it gives CASPLLERLQETQYF.

The chain combines TRBV14 with TRBJ2-5; D is uncertain. Germline values: CDR1 SGHDN, CDR2 FVKESK. This CDR3 comprises 14 residues. Trimming shortened V by 1 base and J by 7 bases, and 13 bases separated the two germline ends. The DNA of the CDR3 is TGTGCCAGCAGCCAAGGAGGCGCCGGAGCGACCCAGTACTTC. It is translated as CASSQGGAGATQYF. The entire variable domain, with the rest obtained from reference TRBV14 and TRBJ2-5, is as follows: EAGVTQFPSHSVIEKGQTVTLRCDPISGHDNLYWYRRVMGKEIKFLLHFVKESKQDESGMPNNRFLAERTGGTYSTLKVQPAELEDSGVYFCASSQGGAGATQYFGPGTRLLVL.

This clone was recorded at least ten times. The rearrangement joins TRBV7-8 to TRBJ2-7; the D call may be TRBD1 or TRBD2 (5 bases each). Germline loops: CDR1 SGHVS, CDR2 FQNEAQ. The CDR3 has 14 amino acids. V was pared by 5 bases and J by 5 bases, with 16 bases between. Here the CDR3 DNA reads TGTGCCAGCAGCCGAGAGGGGCCAGTTGACGAGCAGTACTTC. Translation: CASSREGPVDEQYF.

V and J are TRBV4-1 and TRBJ2-7; TRBD1 agrees at 10 bases. CDR1 is MGHRA and CDR2 is YSYEKL in the germline V gene. The V gene end was trimmed by 0 bases and the J gene end by 3 bases; junction bases not matched to a gene: 5. The CDR3 runs to 16 residues. The CDR3 protein is CASSQDPGTGDYEQYF. In DNA form, the CDR3 reads TGCGCCAGCAGCCAAGATCCCGGGACAGGGGACTACGAGCAGTACTTC.